A single sample is the source of the 29 T cell receptor beta chains below, sequenced in a study of response to subunit inactivated influenza vaccine. TCRdb re-called the RT-PCR reads through MiXCR, storing one row per CDR3 protein. The sample contains roughly 150,000 distinct CDR3 sequences, around 9.9% of which appear only once. The sequenced sample was non-naive T cells sorted from PBMCs, obtained roughly 47 days after vaccination. These receptors all come from a man between 45 and 60 years old who received an inactivated influenza vaccine.

Ten or more counts support this clonotype. The chain combines TRBV11-2 with TRBJ1-3; D uncertain. The CDR3 length is 13 residues. Germline values: CDR1 SGHAT, CDR2 FQNNGV. The germline V and J ends were trimmed by 5 bases and 1 base, with 6 bases remaining between them. The CDR3 coding sequence is TGTGCCAGCAGCCTGACATCTGGAAACACCATATATTTT. Amino acid sequence: CASSLTSGNTIYF.

The rearrangement joins TRBV6-4 to TRBJ1-1; D is possibly TRBD1 (5 bases). The germline V gene encodes CDR1 MRHNA and CDR2 SNTAGT. CDR3 size: 14 residues. The V and J ends lost 9 bases and 4 bases respectively, with 18 bases between them. The CDR3 loop reads CARPGRTLATEAFF. DNA of the CDR3: TGTGCCAGACCGGGACGAACCTTGGCCACTGAAGCTTTCTTT.

The chain carries TRBV18 and TRBJ2-3; D unresolved. The V end was cut by 2 bases, the J end by 3 bases, with 3 bases between. Per the germline V gene, CDR1 is KGHSH and CDR2 is LQKENI. This CDR3 spans 12 amino acids. The CDR3: CASSPVTDTQYF. The CDR3 bases are TGTGCCAGCTCACCAGTAACAGATACGCAGTATTTT.

This clonotype occurred once. This sequence joins TRBV5-5 and TRBJ2-7, with D unresolved. The length of the CDR3 is 15 residues. Germline CDR1 SGHKS, CDR2 YYEKEE (reference sequence). V was shortened by 4 bases and J by 0 bases, with 14 bases between the two germline ends. The CDR3 DNA is TGTGCCAGCAGCCCCTACGTCGCGGCCTCCTACGAGCAGTACTTC. Translated, it gives CASSPYVAASYEQYF.

The rearrangement joins TRBV27 to TRBJ2-1, with TRBD2 identical over 11 bases. The trim removed 1 base at V and 9 bases at J, leaving 5 bases unmatched. Germline assignment: CDR1 MNHEY and CDR2 SMNVEV (reference sequence). The CDR3 is 15 amino acids. The DNA for the CDR3 is TGTGCCAGCAGTTTATTTAGCGGGGGGGCAGGTGAGCAGTTCTTC. Its translation is CASSLFSGGAGEQFF.

This clonotype has a count of ten or more. CDR3 nucleotide sequence: TGCAGTGCTAGAGACCGCCTACTAGCGGGATGGGGGCTCTCTGGGAATGAGCAGTTCTTC. Its protein is CSARDRLLAGWGLSGNEQFF. The chain is built from TRBV20-1 and TRBJ2-1; 10 bases map to TRBD2. Unmatched junction bases numbered 21, after V lost 0 bases and J lost 7 bases. This CDR3 has 20 residues. Per germline, CDR1 DFQATT and CDR2 SNEGSKA (reference sequence).

This clonotype came up a few times. The chain employs TRBV5-6 and TRBJ1-2; 8 nucleotides agree with TRBD1. Germline values: CDR1 SGHDT, CDR2 YYEEEE. This CDR3 is 16 amino acids long. J was trimmed by 8 bases and V by 2 bases; bases with no gene match: 14. The chain's CDR3 is CASSFDQTGAFIGYTF. The CDR3 region has the DNA TGTGCCAGCAGCTTCGATCAGACAGGGGCTTTTATCGGCTACACCTTC.

This clonotype was recorded at least ten times. The V call is TRBV2, the J call TRBJ1-2; D is unresolved. The CDR3 loop spans 13 amino acids. Germline CDR1 and CDR2: SNHLY and FYNNEI. V was clipped by 0 bases and J by 7 bases, with 9 bases between them. The chain's CDR3 is CASSEALQSGYTF. CDR3 bases: TGTGCCAGCAGTGAAGCGCTTCAATCTGGCTACACCTTC.

In its sample, this clonotype was seen a few times. The chain has TRBV7-3 and TRBJ2-2; 14 positions agree with TRBD2. The CDR3 is 17 amino acids. V was clipped by 4 bases and J by 4 bases; unmatched bases: 5. The germline CDR1 and CDR2 sequences are SGHTA and FQGTGA. CDR3 sequence reads: CASSSGLAGASTGELFF. The CDR3 DNA follows: TGTGCCAGCAGCTCGGGACTAGCGGGAGCGTCCACCGGGGAGCTGTTTTTT.

This clonotype was seen a handful of times. CDR3 sequence: CASSQEFGGGPHNEQFF. The DNA for the CDR3 is TGTGCCAGCAGCCAAGAATTCGGCGGGGGCCCCCACAATGAGCAGTTCTTC. The J gene is TRBJ2-1, the V gene TRBV4-2; D possibly corresponds to TRBD2 (7 bases). This CDR3 is 17 amino acids long. Germline V gives CDR1 LGHNA, CDR2 YNFKEQ. Trimming removed 0 bases at V and 5 bases at J, with 17 bases between.

This clonotype was detected only a few times. The rearrangement links TRBV7-9 to TRBJ2-2; 7 nucleotides agree with TRBD2. This CDR3 contains 16 residues. Germline V CDR1 and CDR2: SEHNR, FQNEAQ (reference sequence). V shed 5 bases, J shed 4 bases, and the junction held 10 bases outside the gene matches. The CDR3 DNA is TGTGCCAGCAGCCCTCCTAGCGGTGGGGGCACCGGGGAGCTGTTTTTT. Translated, it gives CASSPPSGGGTGELFF.

V is TRBV6-5 and J is TRBJ1-4; D not certain. The CDR3 sequence is 15 residues long. The V and J ends lost 4 bases and 7 bases respectively, with 16 bases between them. Germline loops: CDR1 MNHEY, CDR2 SVGAGI. The CDR3 bases are TGTGCCAGCAGTTTGTCACACACCCTCGGTGAAAAACTGTTTTTT. Encoded protein: CASSLSHTLGEKLFF.

This clonotype came up a few times. This rearrangement joins TRBV4-3 to TRBJ2-1; 9 nucleotides agree with TRBD2. The CDR3 length is 18 residues. The ends lost 5 bases at V and 5 bases at J; junction bases unmatched: 16. Germline V lookup: CDR1 LGHNA, CDR2 YSLEER. CDR3 in DNA: TGCGCCAGCAGCGTTGCGGTAGCGGGAGAAGGAAGGCACAATGAGCAGTTCTTC. Its protein is CASSVAVAGEGRHNEQFF.

This chain joins TRBV20-1 and TRBJ2-2; D gene ambiguous. V shed 0 bases and J shed 5 bases, with 7 bases lying between them. The V gene's germline CDR1 is DFQATT and CDR2 SNEGSKA (reference sequence). The CDR3 is 13 residues long. The CDR3 protein is CSARDWLTGELFF. CDR3 in DNA: TGCAGTGCTAGAGATTGGTTGACCGGGGAGCTGTTTTTT.

This clonotype has a count of ten or more. The chain combines TRBV10-3 with TRBJ1-1, with TRBD1 matching 7 bases. The J segment lost 1 base and the V segment lost 5 bases, leaving 4 bases of the junction unmatched. The CDR3 covers 14 residues. Germline V gene lookup returns CDR1 ENHRY and CDR2 SYGVKD. The CDR3 nucleotides read TGTGCCATCAGTAAGGACAGGAGGAACACTGAAGCTTTCTTT. It encodes CAISKDRRNTEAFF.

The CDR3 nucleotides are TGTGCCAGCAGCTTGATGGGACAACGACAGCCCCAGCATTTT. This translates into CASSLMGQRQPQHF. This chain joins TRBV5-8 and TRBJ1-5; tentatively, D is TRBD1 (6 bases). V lost 1 base and J lost 7, with 12 bases in between. Germline assignment: CDR1 SGHTS and CDR2 YDEGEE. The CDR3 covers 14 residues.

The V call is TRBV12-3 or TRBV12-4, the J call TRBJ2-3; perhaps TRBD2 as D (6 bases). Trimming removed 1 base from V and 2 bases from J, with 13 bases in between. The CDR3 is 16 residues long. CDR3 protein: CASSLGGSGYTDTQYF. The CDR3 nucleotides are TGTGCCAGCAGTTTAGGAGGTAGCGGATACACAGATACGCAGTATTTT.

This clonotype was counted many times. This rearrangement joins TRBV20-1 to TRBJ1-1; D might be TRBD1 (6 bases). The CDR3 length is 12 residues. V gave up 4 bases and J gave up 10 bases, with 16 bases separating them. The germline V gene encodes CDR1 DFQATT and CDR2 SNEGSKA (reference sequence). The CDR3, as DNA: TGCAGTGCTACAGGGGCCCCCCTAGGAGCTTTCTTT. Encoded protein: CSATGAPLGAFF.

This chain joins TRBV3-1 and TRBJ2-7; D gene uncertain. Trimming took 0 bases from V and 4 from J, leaving 7 bases between them. CDR1 is LGHDT and CDR2 is YNNKEL in the germline V gene (reference sequence). This CDR3 contains 13 residues. For the CDR3, the DNA is TGTGCCAGCAGCCAAGATCGGAAGTACGAGCAGTACTTC. Translating it yields CASSQDRKYEQYF.

This clonotype was seen more than once but under ten times. The chain recombines TRBV5-4 with TRBJ2-7; D is uncertain. The germline CDR1 and CDR2 sequences are SGHNT and YYREEE (reference sequence). V was pared by 1 base and J by 5 bases, with 16 bases between. The CDR3 consists of 15 residues. The DNA for the CDR3 is TGTGCCAGCAGCTTGATGGCTAGTGGTGACGACGAGCAGTACTTC. This encodes CASSLMASGDDEQYF.

This clonotype was detected a few times. The chain recombines TRBV28 with TRBJ1-1, with 7 positions matching TRBD1. Germline lookup yields CDR1 MDHEN and CDR2 SYDVKM. The J segment lost 4 bases and the V segment lost 4 bases, leaving 9 bases of the junction unmatched. This CDR3 comprises 15 residues. The CDR3 coding sequence is TGTGCCAGCAGTTCCCTCGACAGGGTGGGCACTGAAGCTTTCTTT. Encoded protein: CASSSLDRVGTEAFF.

This clonotype was seen more than once but under ten times. Here the CDR3 DNA reads TGCGCCAGCAGCCCCCCCGGGGCCTCTAACTATGGCTACACCTTC. It encodes CASSPPGASNYGYTF. V gene TRBV4-1 combines with J gene TRBJ1-2, with D possibly TRBD1 on 5 matching bases. V was shortened by 4 bases and J by 0 bases, with 12 bases between the two germline ends. This CDR3 has 15 amino acids. Germline CDR1 MGHRA, CDR2 YSYEKL.

This clonotype was seen at least ten times. This chain uses TRBV12-3 or TRBV12-4 with TRBJ2-2; 7 bases match TRBD2. V dropped 5 bases and J dropped 0; count of bases not matched to a gene: 6. The CDR3 length is 16 residues. CDR3 nucleotide sequence: TGTGCCAGCAGTGGGGAGGGACTTACGAACACCGGGGAGCTGTTTTTT. It translates to CASSGEGLTNTGELFF.

The gene calls are TRBV4-2 and TRBJ2-2, with 9 bases matching TRBD2. The germline V gene has CDR1 LGHNA and CDR2 YNFKEQ. After removal of 5 bases from V and 6 bases from J, the junction contained 7 bases not matched to a gene. The CDR3 contains 15 residues. The CDR3 region is CASSTRLAGPGELFF. The CDR3 nucleotides read TGTGCCAGCAGCACACGGCTAGCGGGACCCGGGGAGCTGTTTTTT.

This clonotype was counted only a few times. The V call is TRBV20-1, the J call TRBJ2-7, with 11 bases matching TRBD2. The V segment lost 3 bases and the J segment 5 bases; nucleotides outside the gene matches: 9. This CDR3 is built from 15 residues. Germline lookup yields CDR1 DFQATT and CDR2 SNEGSKA (reference sequence). The CDR3, as DNA: TGCAGTGCTAGTGGGCTAGCGGGAGGTAATAACGAGCAGTACTTC. This codes for CSASGLAGGNNEQYF.

This clonotype occurred a few times. This rearrangement joins TRBV4-3 to TRBJ1-6, with D possibly matching TRBD1 (5 bases). This CDR3 contains 16 residues. Trimming shortened V by 0 bases and J by 6 bases, and 12 bases separated the two germline ends. Germline CDR1 and CDR2: LGHNA and YSLEER. Written as DNA, the CDR3 is TGCGCCAGCAGCCAAGATCTAAGGGGAGGTAATTCACCCCTCCACTTT. This translates into CASSQDLRGGNSPLHF.

A few counts support this clonotype. The chain employs TRBV20-1 and TRBJ2-7, with D perhaps assigned TRBD1 or TRBD2 (5 bases each). Trimming left V 7 bases short and J 0 bases short, with 13 bases between. Germline V gene sequence: CDR1 DFQATT, CDR2 SNEGSKA (reference sequence). This CDR3 contains 13 residues. CDR3 amino acids: CSVPGRNSYEQYF. The DNA of the CDR3 is TGCAGTGTTCCGGGGCGGAACTCCTACGAGCAGTACTTC.

The rearrangement links TRBV6-2 or TRBV6-3 to TRBJ2-1; D may be TRBD1 (6 bases). The CDR3 spans 16 residues. The germline V gene encodes CDR1 MNHEY and CDR2 SVGEGT. Trimming took 0 bases from V and 5 from J, leaving 14 bases between them. CDR3 nucleotides: TGTGCCAGCAGTTACTCGAGTTCGGGACAAAACAATGAGCAGTTCTTC. It specifies CASSYSSSGQNNEQFF.

V is TRBV4-3 and J is TRBJ2-7; 8 positions agree with TRBD2. The germline CDR1 and CDR2 sequences are LGHNA and YSLEER. This CDR3 contains 15 residues. The V and J ends lost 2 bases and 2 bases, in that order; junction bases with no gene match: 5. In DNA form, the CDR3 reads TGCGCCAGCAGCCAACAATACGGGGGGGCCTACGAGCAGTACTTC. Amino acid sequence: CASSQQYGGAYEQYF.